The sequence of this TCR beta chain was determined in a study of blood T cell repertoires in COVID-19. Looking at the study overall: Some COVID-19 samples were acute and others convalescent; all came from the United States, Italy and Spain.

How the authors handled the data: By means of reference gene primer amplification, nucleated cell counts were estimated. Data came from immunoSEQ multiplex PCR; TCRdb stores just in-frame clones and leaves some out. V, J and clone size were drawn from that table, and D and trimming were deduced from the DNA. The table shows about 85,000 clones, with 90% occurring only once. This clone has a single count. This CDR3 has 16 residues. The V gene end was trimmed by 5 bases and the J gene end by 2 bases; junction bases not matched to a gene: 9. Germline CDR1 is MDHEN and CDR2 is SYDVKM. This clonotype was obtained from a woman older than 75 with active or convalescent COVID-19. Specimen: peripheral blood. This chain connects TRBV28 to TRBJ1-5; TRBD1 aligns across 7 bases. CDR3 nucleotides: TGTGCCAGCAGTCCCTGGGTAGGGGGCGGCAATCAGCCCCAGCATTTT. It encodes CASSPWVGGGNQPQHF.